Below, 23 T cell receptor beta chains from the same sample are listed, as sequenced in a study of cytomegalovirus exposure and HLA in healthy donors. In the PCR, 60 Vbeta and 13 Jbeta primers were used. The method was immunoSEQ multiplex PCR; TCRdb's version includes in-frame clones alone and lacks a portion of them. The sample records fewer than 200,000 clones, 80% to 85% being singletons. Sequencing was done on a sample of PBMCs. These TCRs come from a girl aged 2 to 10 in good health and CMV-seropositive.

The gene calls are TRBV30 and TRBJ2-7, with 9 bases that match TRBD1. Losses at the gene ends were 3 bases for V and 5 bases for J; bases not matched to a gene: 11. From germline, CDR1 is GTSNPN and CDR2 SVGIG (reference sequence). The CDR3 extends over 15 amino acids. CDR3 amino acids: CAWRGTGGASDEQYF. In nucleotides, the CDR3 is TGTGCCTGGAGGGGAACAGGGGGCGCCTCTGACGAGCAGTACTTC.

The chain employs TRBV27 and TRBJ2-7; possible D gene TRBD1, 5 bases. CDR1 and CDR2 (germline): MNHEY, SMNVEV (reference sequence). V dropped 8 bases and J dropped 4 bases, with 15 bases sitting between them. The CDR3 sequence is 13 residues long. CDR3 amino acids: CASGARVGYEQYF. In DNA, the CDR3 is TGTGCCAGCGGGGCACGGGTGGGTTACGAGCAGTACTTC.

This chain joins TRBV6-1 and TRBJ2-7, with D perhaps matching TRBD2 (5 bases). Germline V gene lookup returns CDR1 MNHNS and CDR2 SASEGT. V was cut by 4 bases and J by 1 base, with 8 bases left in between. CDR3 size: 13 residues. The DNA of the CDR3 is TGTGCCAGCAGTGCGGGGTTTTCCTACGAGCAGTACTTC. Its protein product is CASSAGFSYEQYF.

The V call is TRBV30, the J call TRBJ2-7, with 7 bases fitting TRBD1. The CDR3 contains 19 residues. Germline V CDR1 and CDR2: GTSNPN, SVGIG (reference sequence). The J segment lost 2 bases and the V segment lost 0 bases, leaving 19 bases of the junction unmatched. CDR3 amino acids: CAWSVLRGRRAPGAYEQYF. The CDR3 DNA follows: TGTGCCTGGAGTGTACTAAGGGGGCGGCGAGCCCCCGGGGCCTACGAGCAGTACTTC. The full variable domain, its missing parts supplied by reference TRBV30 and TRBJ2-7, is SQTIHQWPATLVQPVGSPLSLECTVEGTSNPNLYWYRQAAGRGLQLLFYSVGIGQISSEVPQNLSASRPQDRQFILSSKKLLLSDSGFYLCAWSVLRGRRAPGAYEQYFGPGTRLTVT.

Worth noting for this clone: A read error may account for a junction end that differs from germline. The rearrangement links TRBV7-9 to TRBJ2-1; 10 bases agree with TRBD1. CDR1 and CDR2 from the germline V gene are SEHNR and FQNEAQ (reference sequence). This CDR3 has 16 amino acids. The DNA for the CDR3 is TGTTCCAGCAGCCAAACTCCCCCGACAGGGGGCGATGAGCAGTTCTTC. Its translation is CSSSQTPPTGGDEQFF.

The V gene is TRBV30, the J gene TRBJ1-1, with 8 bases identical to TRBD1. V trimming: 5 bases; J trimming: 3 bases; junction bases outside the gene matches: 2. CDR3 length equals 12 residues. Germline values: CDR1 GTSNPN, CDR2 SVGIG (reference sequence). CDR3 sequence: CAWGQGHTEAFF. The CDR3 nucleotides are TGTGCCTGGGGACAGGGCCACACTGAAGCTTTCTTT.

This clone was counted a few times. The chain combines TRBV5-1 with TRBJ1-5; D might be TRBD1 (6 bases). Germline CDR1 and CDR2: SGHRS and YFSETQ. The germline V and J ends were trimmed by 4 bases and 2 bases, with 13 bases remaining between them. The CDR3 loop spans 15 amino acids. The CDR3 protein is CASSVTGSGNQPQHF. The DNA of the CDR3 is TGCGCCAGCAGCGTAACAGGGAGCGGCAATCAGCCCCAGCATTTT.

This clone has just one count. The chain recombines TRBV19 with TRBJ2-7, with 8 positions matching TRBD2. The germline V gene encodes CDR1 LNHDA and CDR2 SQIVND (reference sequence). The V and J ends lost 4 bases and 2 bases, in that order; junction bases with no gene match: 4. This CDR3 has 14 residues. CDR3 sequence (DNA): TGTGCCAGTAGTAAGGGACTAGGGACCTACGAGCAGTACTTC. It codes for CASSKGLGTYEQYF.

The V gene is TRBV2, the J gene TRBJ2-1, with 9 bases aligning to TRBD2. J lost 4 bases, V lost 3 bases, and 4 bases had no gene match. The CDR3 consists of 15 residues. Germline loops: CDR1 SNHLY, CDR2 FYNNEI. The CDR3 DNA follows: TGTGCCAGCAGTGACAGGACTAGCGCTTACAATGAGCAGTTCTTC. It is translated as CASSDRTSAYNEQFF. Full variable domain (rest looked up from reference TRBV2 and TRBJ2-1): EPEVTQTPSHQVTQMGQEVILRCVPISNHLYFYWYRQILGQKVEFLVSFYNNEISEKSEIFDDQFSVERPDGSNFTLKIRSTKLEDSAMYFCASSDRTSAYNEQFFGPGTRLTVL.

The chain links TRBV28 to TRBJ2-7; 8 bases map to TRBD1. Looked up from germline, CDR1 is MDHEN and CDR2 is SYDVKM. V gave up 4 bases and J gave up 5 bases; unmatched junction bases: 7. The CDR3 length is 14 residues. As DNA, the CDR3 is TGTGCCAGCAGTTGGGGGGCAGGGGGCGACGAGCAGTACTTC. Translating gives CASSWGAGGDEQYF.

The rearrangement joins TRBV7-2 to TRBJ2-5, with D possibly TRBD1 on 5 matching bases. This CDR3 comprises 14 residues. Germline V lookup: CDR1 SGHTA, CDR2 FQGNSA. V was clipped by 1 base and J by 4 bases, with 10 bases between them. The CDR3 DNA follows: TGTGCCAGCAGCTTAGGGCATAGGGGAGAGACCCAGTACTTC. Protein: CASSLGHRGETQYF.

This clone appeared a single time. The CDR3 DNA reads TGTGCCAGCAGTTACCCGGGACAGGCCAACTATGGCTACACCTTC. Its translation is CASSYPGQANYGYTF. V gene TRBV6-6 combines with J gene TRBJ1-2, with TRBD1 matching over 8 bases. The CDR3 runs to 15 residues. Germline V gene sequence: CDR1 MNHNY, CDR2 SVGAGI (reference sequence). Losses at the gene ends were 2 bases for V and 2 bases for J; bases not matched to a gene: 4.

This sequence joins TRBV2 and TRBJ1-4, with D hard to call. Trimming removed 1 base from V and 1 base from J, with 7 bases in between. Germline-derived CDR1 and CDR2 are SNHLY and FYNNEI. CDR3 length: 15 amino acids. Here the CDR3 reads CASSEGRVTNEKLFF. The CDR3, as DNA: TGTGCCAGCAGTGAAGGGCGGGTAACTAATGAAAAACTGTTTTTT.

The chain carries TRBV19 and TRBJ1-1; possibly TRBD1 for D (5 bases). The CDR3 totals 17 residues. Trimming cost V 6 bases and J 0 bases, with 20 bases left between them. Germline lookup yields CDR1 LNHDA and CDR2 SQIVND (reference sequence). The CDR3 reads CASRPLGLLGLNTEAFF. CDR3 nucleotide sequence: TGTGCCAGTAGGCCTTTGGGACTCCTGGGCTTGAACACTGAAGCTTTCTTT. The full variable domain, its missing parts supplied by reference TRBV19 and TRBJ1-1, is DGGITQSPKYLFRKEGQNVTLSCEQNLNHDAMYWYRQDPGQGLRLIYYSQIVNDFQKGDIAEGYSVSREKKESFPLTVTSAQKNPTAFYLCASRPLGLLGLNTEAFFGQGTRLTVV.

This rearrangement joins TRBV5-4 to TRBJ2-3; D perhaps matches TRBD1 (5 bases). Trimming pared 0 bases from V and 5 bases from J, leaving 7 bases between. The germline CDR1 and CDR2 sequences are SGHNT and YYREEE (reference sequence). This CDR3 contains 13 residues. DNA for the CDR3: TGTGCCAGCAGCTTGGCCACAGGAGATACGCAGTATTTT. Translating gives CASSLATGDTQYF. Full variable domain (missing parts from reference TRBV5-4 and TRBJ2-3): ETGVTQSPTHLIKTRGQQVTLRCSSQSGHNTVSWYQQALGQGPQFIFQYYREEENGRGNFPPRFSGLQFPNYSSELNVNALELDDSALYLCASSLATGDTQYFGPGTRLTVL.

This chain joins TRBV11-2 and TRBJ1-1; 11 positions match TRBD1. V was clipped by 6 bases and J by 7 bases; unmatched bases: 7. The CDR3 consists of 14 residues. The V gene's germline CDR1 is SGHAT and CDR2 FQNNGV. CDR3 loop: CASSFTGQGDEAFF. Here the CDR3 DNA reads TGTGCCAGCAGTTTTACGGGACAGGGGGATGAAGCTTTCTTT.

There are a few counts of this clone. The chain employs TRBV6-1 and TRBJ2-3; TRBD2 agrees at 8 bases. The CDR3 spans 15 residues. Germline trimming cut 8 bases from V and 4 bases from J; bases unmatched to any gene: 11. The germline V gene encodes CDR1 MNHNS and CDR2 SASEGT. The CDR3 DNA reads TGTGCCAGCGGGGGGCTGGGACTAGAGGCAGATACGCAGTATTTT. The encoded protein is CASGGLGLEADTQYF.

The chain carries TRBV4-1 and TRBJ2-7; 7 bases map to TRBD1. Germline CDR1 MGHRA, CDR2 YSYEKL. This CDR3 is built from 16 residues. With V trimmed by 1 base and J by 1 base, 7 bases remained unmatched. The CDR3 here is CASSQGPGQSSYEQYF. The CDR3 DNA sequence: TGCGCCAGCAGCCAAGGACCGGGACAGTCTTCCTACGAGCAGTACTTC.

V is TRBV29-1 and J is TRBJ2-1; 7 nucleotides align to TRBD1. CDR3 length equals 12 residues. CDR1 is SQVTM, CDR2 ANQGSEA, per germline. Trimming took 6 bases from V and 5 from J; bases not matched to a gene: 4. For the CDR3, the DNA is TGCAGCGTGACAGGGTTACACAATGAGCAGTTCTTC. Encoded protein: CSVTGLHNEQFF.

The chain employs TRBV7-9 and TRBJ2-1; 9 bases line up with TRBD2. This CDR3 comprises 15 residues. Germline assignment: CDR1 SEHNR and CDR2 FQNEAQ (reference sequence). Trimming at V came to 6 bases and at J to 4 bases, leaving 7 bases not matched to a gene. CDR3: CASRLVAGVYNEQFF. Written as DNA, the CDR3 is TGTGCCAGCAGGCTAGTAGCGGGGGTATACAATGAGCAGTTCTTC.

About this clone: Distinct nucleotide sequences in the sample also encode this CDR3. The CDR3 is CASSLRGGEAFF. CDR3 sequence (DNA): TGTGCCAGCAGTCTCCGGGGGGGTGAAGCTTTCTTT. The V call is TRBV28, the J call TRBJ1-1, with D possibly being TRBD1 (5 bases). The CDR3 is made up of 12 amino acids. V was pared by 5 bases and J by 7 bases, with 11 bases between. From germline, CDR1 is MDHEN and CDR2 SYDVKM.

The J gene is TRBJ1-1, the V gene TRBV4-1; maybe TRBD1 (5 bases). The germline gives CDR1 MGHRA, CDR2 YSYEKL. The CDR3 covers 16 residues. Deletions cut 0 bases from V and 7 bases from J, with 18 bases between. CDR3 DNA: TGCGCCAGCAGCCAAGAAAAACGGGGACGACTAGTTGAAGCTTTCTTT. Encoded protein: CASSQEKRGRLVEAFF.

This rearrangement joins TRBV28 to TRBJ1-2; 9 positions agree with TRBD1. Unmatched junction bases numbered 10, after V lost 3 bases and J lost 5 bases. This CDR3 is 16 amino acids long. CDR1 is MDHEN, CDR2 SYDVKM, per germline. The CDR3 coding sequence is TGTGCCAGCAGTTTCCCGATACGGACAGGGGAGTATGGCTACACCTTC. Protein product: CASSFPIRTGEYGYTF.